This T cell receptor beta chain came from a study of blood T cell repertoires in COVID-19. Study as a whole: In each case, the material was cDNA or gDNA derived from T cells, B-cell-depleted T cells, or PBMCs.

The CDR3 contains 16 residues. Germline loops: CDR1 MGHRA, CDR2 YSYEKL. J was trimmed by 7 bases and V by 2 bases; bases with no gene match: 8. In the original processing: Reference gene primer amplification in the assay estimated nucleated cell counts. The table came from immunoSEQ multiplex PCR; TCRdb's copy has only in-frame clones and leaves some out. V, J and clone size derive from that table, while D and trimming were established from the DNA sequence. The sample holds over 85,000 clones, over 65% seen once. This sequence originates from a woman aged 80 or over with acute or convalescent COVID-19. The chain joins TRBV4-1 to TRBJ2-2; 9 nucleotides match TRBD1. Sequencing was carried out using peripheral blood. CDR3 sequence: CASSQRQGGNNGELFF. The CDR3 region has the DNA TGCGCCAGCAGCCAACGACAGGGGGGGAATAACGGGGAGCTGTTTTTT.